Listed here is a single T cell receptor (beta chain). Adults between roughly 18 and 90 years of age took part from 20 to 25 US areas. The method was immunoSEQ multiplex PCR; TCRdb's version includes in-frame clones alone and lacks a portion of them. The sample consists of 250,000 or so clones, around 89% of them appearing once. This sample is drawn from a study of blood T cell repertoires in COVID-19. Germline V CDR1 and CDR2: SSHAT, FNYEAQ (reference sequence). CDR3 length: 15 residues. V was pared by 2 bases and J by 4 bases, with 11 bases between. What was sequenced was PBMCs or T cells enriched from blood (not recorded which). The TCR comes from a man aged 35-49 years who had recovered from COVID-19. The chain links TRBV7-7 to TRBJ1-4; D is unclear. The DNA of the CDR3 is TGTGCCAGCAGCTTATATCGGGTCGGTAATGAAAAACTGTTTTTT. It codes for CASSLYRVGNEKLFF. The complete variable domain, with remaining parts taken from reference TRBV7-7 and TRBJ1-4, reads GAGVSQSPRYKVTKRGQDVTLRCDPISSHATLYWYQQALGQGPEFLTYFNYEAQPDKSGLPSDRFSAERPEGSISTLTIQRTEQRDSAMYRCASSLYRVGNEKLFFGSGTQLSVL.